The clone carrying this T cell receptor (beta chain) was seen only a few times. Only in-frame clones appear in the TCRdb table, and some are missing; sequencing was by immunoSEQ multiplex PCR. The sample records about 24,000 clones, 85% to 90% being singletons. The entry originates in a study of preoperative IRX-2 immunotherapy in early breast cancer. This sample's treatment: preoperative locoregional IRX-2 cytokine immunotherapy. This phase Ib study tested locoregional IRX-2 cytokine immunotherapy given before surgery. Germline V lookup: CDR1 SGHTS, CDR2 YDEGEE. The CDR3 spans 13 residues. Trimming shortened V by 2 bases and J by 6 bases, and 11 bases separated the two germline ends.

The genes are TRBV5-8 and TRBJ1-2, with a possible D match to TRBD1 (5 bases). The specimen was tumor tissue, collected after IRX-2 immunotherapy. The receptor was isolated from a human donor with breast cancer. The CDR3 region is CASSFGGGDGYTF. Written as DNA, the CDR3 is TGTGCCAGCAGCTTCGGGGGTGGCGATGGCTACACCTTC.